This entry lists 15 T cell receptor beta chains sequenced from one sample in a study of T cells after yellow fever vaccination. MiXCR was run by TCRdb on the 5' RACE reads, yielding one entry per CDR3 protein. The sample records fewer than 450,000 distinct CDR3 sequences, roughly 4% being singletons. The sequencing here drew on PBMCs, taken 5 days after the yellow fever booster vaccination. All receptors come from a man aged 18 to 35 who received the YFV17D yellow fever vaccine.

This chain connects TRBV7-2 to TRBJ1-3; the D is unclear. Trimming cost V 4 bases and J 0 bases, with 16 bases left between them. CDR1 is SGHTA, CDR2 FQGNSA, per germline. The CDR3 totals 17 residues. CDR3 nucleotide sequence: TGTGCCAGCAGCTATCCGAAGGACGGTTTCTCTGGAAACACCATATATTTT. This encodes CASSYPKDGFSGNTIYF. The variable domain in full, completed from reference TRBV7-2 and TRBJ1-3, reads GAGVSQSPSNKVTEKGKDVELRCDPISGHTALYWYRQSLGQGLEFLIYFQGNSAPDKSGLPSDRFSAERTGGSVSTLTIQRTQQEDSAVYLCASSYPKDGFSGNTIYFGEGSWLTVV.

The V gene is TRBV5-1, the J gene TRBJ1-2; no reliable D call. In germline, CDR1 is SGHRS, CDR2 YFSETQ. Trimming took 4 bases from V and 2 from J, leaving 12 bases between them. The CDR3 consists of 14 residues. The CDR3 nucleotides read TGCGCCAGCAGCCCATTCCTGGGGAACTATGGCTACACCTTC. Amino acid sequence: CASSPFLGNYGYTF.

This clonotype was found many times. The rearrangement uses TRBV29-1 and TRBJ2-3, with D perhaps TRBD2 (6 bases). CDR1 and CDR2 (germline): SQVTM, ANQGSEA. The V end lost 5 bases, the J end lost 3 bases, and 9 bases lay between the germline ends. The CDR3 totals 12 residues. CDR3 DNA sequence: TGCAGCGTTCTACTAGCAACAGATACGCAGTATTTT. As protein: CSVLLATDTQYF.

This clonotype was observed a handful of times. The gene calls are TRBV6-5 and TRBJ2-1; tentatively, D is TRBD2 (5 bases). The CDR3 consists of 13 residues. The V end lost 8 bases, the J end lost 6 bases, and 14 bases lay between the germline ends. The germline V gene encodes CDR1 MNHEY and CDR2 SVGAGI. The CDR3 DNA reads as TGTGCCAGCGTCGGCGACTACTCCAATGAGCAGTTCTTC. Translating gives CASVGDYSNEQFF.

There are a few counts of this clonotype. The chain links TRBV5-1 to TRBJ1-4; no clear D. Germline-derived CDR1 and CDR2 are SGHRS and YFSETQ. This CDR3 is 15 amino acids long. Trimming removed 0 bases from V and 8 bases from J, with 14 bases in between. The CDR3 sequence: CASSLVSNVHEKLFF. The CDR3 coding sequence is TGCGCCAGCAGCTTGGTTTCTAACGTACACGAAAAACTGTTTTTT.

Only a few counts were recorded for this clonotype. Written as DNA, the CDR3 is TGTGCCAGCAGCTTAGTAGGGGACTACACCGGGGAGCTGTTTTTT. Its protein is CASSLVGDYTGELFF. The chain recombines TRBV7-2 with TRBJ2-2; D perhaps matches TRBD2 (6 bases). The V gene's germline CDR1 is SGHTA and CDR2 FQGNSA. This CDR3 region has 15 residues. V lost 1 base to trimming and J lost 3 bases, with 9 bases between them.

Many counts were recorded for this clonotype. This chain joins TRBV2 and TRBJ2-1, with D unresolved. Germline CDR1 reads SNHLY; CDR2 reads FYNNEI. This CDR3 is built from 12 residues. V gave up 7 bases and J gave up 4 bases, with 8 bases separating them. The CDR3 coding sequence is TGTGCCAGCATCTTTGTGTACAATGAGCAGTTCTTC. Protein product: CASIFVYNEQFF. The full variable domain, in which reference TRBV2 and TRBJ2-1 provide the parts outside the CDR3, is EPEVTQTPSHQVTQMGQEVILRCVPISNHLYFYWYRQILGQKVEFLVSFYNNEISEKSEIFDDQFSVERPDGSNFTLKIRSTKLEDSAMYFCASIFVYNEQFFGPGTRLTVL.

This clonotype was observed a few times. The V and J genes are TRBV10-3 and TRBJ2-7; TRBD1 agrees at 7 bases. The CDR3 extends over 15 amino acids. CDR1 ENHRY and CDR2 SYGVKD come from the germline V gene. The V segment lost 10 bases and the J segment 2 bases; nucleotides outside the gene matches: 14. The CDR3 region is CATANRGQHPYEQYV. The CDR3 DNA sequence: TGTGCCACCGCTAACAGGGGACAGCATCCCTACGAGCAGTACGTC.

This clonotype was counted at least ten times. This chain links TRBV4-3 with TRBJ1-2; 8 bases agree with TRBD1. After removal of 0 bases from V and 6 bases from J, the junction contained 6 bases not matched to a gene. Germline V gives CDR1 LGHNA, CDR2 YSLEER. The CDR3 is made up of 15 amino acids. The CDR3 nucleotides read TGCGCCAGCAGCCAAGATTCCACAGGGGGGAATGGCTACACCTTC. It translates to CASSQDSTGGNGYTF.

This clonotype has a handful of counts. The V and J genes are TRBV19 and TRBJ2-2; tentatively, D is TRBD2 (6 bases). This CDR3 comprises 15 residues. Between the trimmed V and J ends, which lost 8 bases and 2 bases, there was a span of 15 bases. Germline V gene sequence: CDR1 LNHDA, CDR2 SQIVND (reference sequence). The CDR3 sequence: CASHSVGGNTGELFF. CDR3 bases: TGTGCCAGTCACTCTGTGGGGGGAAACACCGGGGAGCTGTTTTTT.

This clonotype occurred a few times. The gene calls are TRBV12-3 or TRBV12-4 and TRBJ2-3, with D possibly matching TRBD2 (5 bases). The CDR3 has 15 amino acids. V was cut by 4 bases and J by 2 bases, with 13 bases left in between. CDR3 residues: CASSWSRLNTDTQYF. CDR3 bases: TGTGCCAGCAGTTGGTCAAGACTAAACACAGATACGCAGTATTTT.

Only a few counts were recorded for this clonotype. The V and J genes are TRBV5-6 and TRBJ1-6; 9 bases map to TRBD1. The germline gives CDR1 SGHDT, CDR2 YYEEEE. V gave up 9 bases and J gave up 7 bases; unmatched junction bases: 8. The length of the CDR3 is 14 residues. CDR3 nucleotide sequence: TGTGCCACCCAAACCGGGACAGGGAATTCACCCCTCCACTTT. This sequence encodes CATQTGTGNSPLHF. The entire variable domain, with the rest obtained from reference TRBV5-6 and TRBJ1-6, is as follows: DAGVTQSPTHLIKTRGQQVTLRCSPKSGHDTVSWYQQALGQGPQFIFQYYEEEERQRGNFPDRFSGHQFPNYSSELNVNALLLGDSALYLCATQTGTGNSPLHFGNGTRLTVT.

This clonotype was counted at least ten times. This sequence joins TRBV5-1 and TRBJ2-2; a weak D match, TRBD2 (5 bases). The length of the CDR3 is 16 residues. Trimming stripped 0 bases from V and 3 bases from J, with 12 bases between. CDR1 and CDR2 from the germline V gene are SGHRS and YFSETQ. The CDR3 DNA follows: TGCGCCAGCAGCTTGGATGGCAGGACTCACACCGGGGAGCTGTTTTTT. Translating gives CASSLDGRTHTGELFF.

This clonotype was seen more than once but under ten times. The chain joins TRBV6-5 to TRBJ2-2; 9 nucleotides agree with TRBD2. The length of the CDR3 is 17 residues. Germline lookup yields CDR1 MNHEY and CDR2 SVGAGI. Trimming took 11 bases from V and 4 from J; bases not matched to a gene: 17. CDR3 DNA sequence: TGTGCCTCTTCGGGGTTTGAGCGGGGGGCCGCCACCGGGGAGCTGTTTTTT. Its protein product is CASSGFERGAATGELFF.

This clonotype was recorded a few times. The chain uses TRBV5-1 and TRBJ2-1; D gene uncertain. CDR1 is SGHRS, CDR2 YFSETQ, per germline. This CDR3 has 13 residues. V lost 1 base and J lost 5, with 7 bases in between. In DNA, the CDR3 is TGCGCCAGCAGCTTGATAGCCGACAATGAGCAGTTCTTC. Translated: CASSLIADNEQFF. Variable domain in full (rest from reference TRBV5-1 and TRBJ2-1): KAGVTQTPRYLIKTRGQQVTLSCSPISGHRSVSWYQQTPGQGLQFLFEYFSETQRNKGNFPGRFSGRQFSNSRSEMNVSTLELGDSALYLCASSLIADNEQFFGPGTRLTVL.